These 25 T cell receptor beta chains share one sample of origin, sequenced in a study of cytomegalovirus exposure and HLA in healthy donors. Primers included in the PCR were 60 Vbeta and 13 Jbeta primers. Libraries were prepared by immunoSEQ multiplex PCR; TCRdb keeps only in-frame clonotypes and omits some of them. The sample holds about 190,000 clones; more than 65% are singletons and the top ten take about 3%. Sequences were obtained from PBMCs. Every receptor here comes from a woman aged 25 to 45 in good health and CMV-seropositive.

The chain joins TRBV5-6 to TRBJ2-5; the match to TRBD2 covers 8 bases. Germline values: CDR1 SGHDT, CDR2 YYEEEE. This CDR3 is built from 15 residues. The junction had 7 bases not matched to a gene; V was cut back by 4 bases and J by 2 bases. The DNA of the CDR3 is TGTGCCAGCAGCACCGCTAGCGGGCTTCAAGAGACCCAGTACTTC. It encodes CASSTASGLQETQYF.

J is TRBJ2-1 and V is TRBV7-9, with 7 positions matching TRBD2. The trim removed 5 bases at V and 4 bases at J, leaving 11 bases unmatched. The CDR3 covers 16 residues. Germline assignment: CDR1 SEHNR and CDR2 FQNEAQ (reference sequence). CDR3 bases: TGTGCCAGCAGCCCCCCGGGTAGCGGGTTTTACAATGAGCAGTTCTTC. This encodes CASSPPGSGFYNEQFF.

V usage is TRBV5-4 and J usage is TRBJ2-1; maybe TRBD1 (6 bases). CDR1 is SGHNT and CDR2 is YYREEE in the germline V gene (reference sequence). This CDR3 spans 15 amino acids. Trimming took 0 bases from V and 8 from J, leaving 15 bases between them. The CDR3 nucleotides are TGTGCCAGCAGCTTGGGAGGGGGTCTTAGCTATGAGCAGTTCTTC. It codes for CASSLGGGLSYEQFF.

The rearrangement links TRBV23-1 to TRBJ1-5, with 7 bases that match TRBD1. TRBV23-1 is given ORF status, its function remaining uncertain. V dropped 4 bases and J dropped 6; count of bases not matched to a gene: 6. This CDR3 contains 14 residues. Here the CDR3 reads CASSRKQGLQPQHF. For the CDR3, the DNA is TGCGCCAGCAGTCGTAAACAGGGGCTTCAGCCCCAGCATTTT.

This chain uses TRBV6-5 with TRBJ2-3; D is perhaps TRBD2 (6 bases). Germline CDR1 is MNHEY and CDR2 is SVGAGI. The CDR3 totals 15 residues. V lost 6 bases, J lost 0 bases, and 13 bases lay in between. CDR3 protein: CASRAPRGSTDTQYF. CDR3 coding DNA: TGTGCCAGCAGGGCCCCCCGGGGGAGCACAGATACGCAGTATTTT.

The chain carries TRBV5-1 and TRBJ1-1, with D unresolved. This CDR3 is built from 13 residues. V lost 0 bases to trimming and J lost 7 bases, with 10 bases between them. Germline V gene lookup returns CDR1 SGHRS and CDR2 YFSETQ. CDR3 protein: CASSLGGLREAFF. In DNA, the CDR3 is TGCGCCAGCAGCTTGGGAGGATTACGTGAAGCTTTCTTT.

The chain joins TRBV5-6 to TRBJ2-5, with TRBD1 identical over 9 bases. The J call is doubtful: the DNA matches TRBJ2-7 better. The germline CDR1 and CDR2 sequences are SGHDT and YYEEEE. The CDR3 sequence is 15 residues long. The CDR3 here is CASSSDRGNTYEQYF. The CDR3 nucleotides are TGTGCCAGCAGCTCGGACAGGGGTAACACCTACGAGCAGTACTTC.

The CDR3 is CASSPEGQSNEKLFF. The CDR3 DNA reads as TGTGCCAGCAGCCCGGAGGGACAGTCTAATGAAAAACTGTTTTTT. V and J are TRBV4-2 and TRBJ1-4, with TRBD1 matching over 7 bases. Trimming at V came to 4 bases and at J to 3 bases, leaving 5 bases not matched to a gene. The germline CDR1 and CDR2 sequences are LGHNA and YNFKEQ. The CDR3 loop spans 15 amino acids.

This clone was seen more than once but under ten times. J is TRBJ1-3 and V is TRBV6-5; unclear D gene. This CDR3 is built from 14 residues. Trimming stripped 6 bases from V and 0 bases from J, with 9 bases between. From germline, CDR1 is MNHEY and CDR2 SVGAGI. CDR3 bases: TGTGCCAGCAGCGAAGAGCCCTCTGGAAACACCATATATTTT. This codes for CASSEEPSGNTIYF.

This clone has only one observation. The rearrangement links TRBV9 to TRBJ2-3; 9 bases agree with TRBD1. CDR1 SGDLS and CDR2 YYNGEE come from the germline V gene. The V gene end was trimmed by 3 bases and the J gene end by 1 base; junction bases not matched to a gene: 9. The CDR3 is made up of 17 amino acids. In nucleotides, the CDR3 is TGTGCCAGCAGCGAGCGGGCACAGGGGGCCCGCACAGATACGCAGTATTTT. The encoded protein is CASSERAQGARTDTQYF. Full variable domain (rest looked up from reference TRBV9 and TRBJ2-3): DSGVTQTPKHLITATGQRVTLRCSPRSGDLSVYWYQQSLDQGLQFLIQYYNGEERAKGNILERFSAQQFPDLHSELNLSSLELGDSALYFCASSERAQGARTDTQYFGPGTRLTVL.

The CDR3 bases are TGTGCCAGCAGCCTGGGTAGCGGGAGGGAAGAGACCCAGTACTTC. Protein sequence: CASSLGSGREETQYF. The J gene is TRBJ2-5, the V gene TRBV7-7; TRBD2 matches at 11 bases. J gave up 3 bases and V 5 bases, and 5 bases lay outside the gene matches. Per the germline V gene, CDR1 is SSHAT and CDR2 is FNYEAQ (reference sequence). The length of the CDR3 is 15 residues.

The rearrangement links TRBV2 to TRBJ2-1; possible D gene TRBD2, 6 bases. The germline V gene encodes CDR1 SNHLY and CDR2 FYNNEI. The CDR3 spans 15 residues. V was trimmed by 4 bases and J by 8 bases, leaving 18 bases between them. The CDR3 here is CASSVAGPPEDEQFF. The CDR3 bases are TGTGCCAGCAGTGTTGCGGGACCCCCGGAGGATGAGCAGTTCTTC.

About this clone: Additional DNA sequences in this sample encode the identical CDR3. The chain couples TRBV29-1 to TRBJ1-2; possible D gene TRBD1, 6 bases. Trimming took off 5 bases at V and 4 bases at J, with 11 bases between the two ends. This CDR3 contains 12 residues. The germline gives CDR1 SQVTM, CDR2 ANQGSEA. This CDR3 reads CSVSQGTYGYTF. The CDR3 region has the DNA TGCAGCGTTAGTCAGGGGACCTATGGCTACACCTTC.

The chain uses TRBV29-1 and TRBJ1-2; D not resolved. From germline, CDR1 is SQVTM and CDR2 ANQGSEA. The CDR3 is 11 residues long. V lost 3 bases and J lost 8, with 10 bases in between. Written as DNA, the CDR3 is TGCAGCGTTGATCCTATTCTAGGCTACACCTTC. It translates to CSVDPILGYTF.

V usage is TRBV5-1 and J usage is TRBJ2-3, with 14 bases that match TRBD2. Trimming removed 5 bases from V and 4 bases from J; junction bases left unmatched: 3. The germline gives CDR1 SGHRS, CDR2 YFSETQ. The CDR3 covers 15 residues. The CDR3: CASSGTSGRPDTQYF. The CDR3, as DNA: TGCGCCAGCAGTGGGACTAGCGGGAGACCAGATACGCAGTATTTT. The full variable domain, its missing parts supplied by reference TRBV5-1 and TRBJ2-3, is KAGVTQTPRYLIKTRGQQVTLSCSPISGHRSVSWYQQTPGQGLQFLFEYFSETQRNKGNFPGRFSGRQFSNSRSEMNVSTLELGDSALYLCASSGTSGRPDTQYFGPGTRLTVL.

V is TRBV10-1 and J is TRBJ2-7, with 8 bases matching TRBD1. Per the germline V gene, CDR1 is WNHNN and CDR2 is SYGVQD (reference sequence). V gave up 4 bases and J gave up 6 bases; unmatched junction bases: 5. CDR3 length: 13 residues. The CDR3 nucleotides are TGCGCCAGCAGTGCGGACAGGGAATCCGAGCAGTACTTC. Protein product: CASSADRESEQYF.

CDR3 DNA: TGCAGCGTACCAACCGGGACAGGGCGTGGCTACACCTTC. Translating gives CSVPTGTGRGYTF. The rearrangement uses TRBV29-1 and TRBJ1-2; 9 bases match TRBD1. Germline trimming cut 6 bases from V and 7 bases from J; bases unmatched to any gene: 9. CDR3 length equals 13 residues. CDR1 is SQVTM, CDR2 ANQGSEA, per germline. The variable domain in full, with the rest retrieved from reference TRBV29-1 and TRBJ1-2, is SAVISQKPSRDICQRGTSLTIQCQVDSQVTMMFWYRQQPGQSLTLIATANQGSEATYESGFVIDKFPISRPNLTFSTLTVSNMSPEDSSIYLCSVPTGTGRGYTFGSGTRLTVV.

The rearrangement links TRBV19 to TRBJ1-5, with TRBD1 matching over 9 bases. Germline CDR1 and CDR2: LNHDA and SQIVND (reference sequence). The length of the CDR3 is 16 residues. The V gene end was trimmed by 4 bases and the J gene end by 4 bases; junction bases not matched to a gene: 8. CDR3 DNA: TGTGCCAGTAGTACCTCCCCGGGACAGGGTAATCAGCCCCAGCATTTT. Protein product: CASSTSPGQGNQPQHF.

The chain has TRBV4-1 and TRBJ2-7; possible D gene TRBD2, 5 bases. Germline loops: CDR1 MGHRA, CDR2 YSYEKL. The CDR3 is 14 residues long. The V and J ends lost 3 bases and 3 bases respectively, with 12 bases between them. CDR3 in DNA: TGCGCCAGCAGCCATTCGAGCGGCCTCTACGAGCAGTACTTC. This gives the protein CASSHSSGLYEQYF.

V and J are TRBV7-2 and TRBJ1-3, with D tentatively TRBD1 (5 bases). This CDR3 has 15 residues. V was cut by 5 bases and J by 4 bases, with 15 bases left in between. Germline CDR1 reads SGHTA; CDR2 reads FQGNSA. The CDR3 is CASSQGLGLGNTIYF. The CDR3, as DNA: TGTGCCAGCAGCCAGGGTCTGGGACTCGGAAACACCATATATTTT.

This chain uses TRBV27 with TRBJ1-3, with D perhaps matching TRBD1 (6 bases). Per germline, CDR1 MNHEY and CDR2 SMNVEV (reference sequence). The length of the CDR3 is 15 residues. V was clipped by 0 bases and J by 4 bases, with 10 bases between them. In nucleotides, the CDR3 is TGTGCCAGCAGTTTATCGATAGGGGGAGGAAACACCATATATTTT. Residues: CASSLSIGGGNTIYF.

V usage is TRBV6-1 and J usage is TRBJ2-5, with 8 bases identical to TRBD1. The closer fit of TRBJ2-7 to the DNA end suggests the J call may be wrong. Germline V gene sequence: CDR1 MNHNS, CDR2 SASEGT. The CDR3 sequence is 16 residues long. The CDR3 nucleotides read TGTGCCAGCAGTGCAGGCTCCGGGACAGGTACCTACGAGCAGTACTTC. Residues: CASSAGSGTGTYEQYF.

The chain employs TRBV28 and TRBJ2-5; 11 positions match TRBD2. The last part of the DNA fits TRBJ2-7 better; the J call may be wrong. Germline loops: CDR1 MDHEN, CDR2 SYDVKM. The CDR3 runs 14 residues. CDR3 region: CASSPGTSGYEQYF. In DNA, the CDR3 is TGTGCCAGCAGCCCCGGGACTAGCGGTTACGAGCAGTACTTC.

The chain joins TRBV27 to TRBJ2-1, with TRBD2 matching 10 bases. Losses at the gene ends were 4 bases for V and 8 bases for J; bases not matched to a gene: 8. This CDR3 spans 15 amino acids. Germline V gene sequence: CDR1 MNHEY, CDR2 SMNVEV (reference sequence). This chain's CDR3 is CASSSPGLAVDEQFF. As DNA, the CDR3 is TGTGCCAGCAGTTCCCCCGGACTAGCGGTCGATGAGCAGTTCTTC.

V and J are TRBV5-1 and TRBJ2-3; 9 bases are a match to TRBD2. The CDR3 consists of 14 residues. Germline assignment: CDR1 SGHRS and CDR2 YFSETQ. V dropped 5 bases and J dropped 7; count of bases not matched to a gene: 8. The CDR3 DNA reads TGCGCCAGCAGGATAGCGGGAGATCCCAATACGCAGTATTTT. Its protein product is CASRIAGDPNTQYF.